This T cell receptor beta chain was captured in a study of blood T cell repertoires in COVID-19. Turning to the study itself: Researchers got acute and convalescent COVID-19 samples from the United States, Italy and Spain. Sample material is recorded as cDNA or gDNA derived from T cells, B-cell-depleted T cells, or PBMCs.

In the original workflow: The assay estimated nucleated cells by amplifying reference gene primers. Sequenced by immunoSEQ multiplex PCR; TCRdb stores in-frame clones only, minus some. Clone size and the V and J calls come from that table; the DNA yielded D and trimming. The table has about 210,000 clones, less than 90% seen once. The V gene's germline CDR1 is KGHDR and CDR2 SFDVKD. The CDR3 consists of 14 residues. V lost 6 bases, J lost 5 bases, and 6 bases stayed unmatched. The receptor was isolated from a man between 70 and 80 years old with acute or convalescent COVID-19. The chain has TRBV24-1 and TRBJ2-5; 9 bases fit TRBD1. Sequencing was done on a sample of peripheral blood. The CDR3 loop reads CATSNTGGRETQYF. In DNA, the CDR3 is TGTGCCACCAGTAATACAGGGGGCAGGGAGACCCAGTACTTC.